This T cell receptor beta chain was sequenced in a study of shared clonotypes between healthy human individuals. Method: immunoSEQ multiplex PCR; TCRdb's copy keeps in-frame clones and lacks some. Among about 480,000 clones listed, about 79% were seen once. Per the germline V gene, CDR1 is SGHRS and CDR2 is YFSETQ. The junction had 6 bases not matched to a gene; V was cut back by 4 bases and J by 1 base. CDR3 length equals 16 residues. The sample was PBMCs. This chain links TRBV5-1 with TRBJ2-5; 11 bases align to TRBD1. This sequence was found in a woman in her 40s in good health. Some clones in this sample may be carry-over from other donors' samples. The CDR3 coding sequence is TGCGCCAGCAGCCTCGGGACAGGGGGTCCCCAAGAGACCCAGTACTTC. Amino acids: CASSLGTGGPQETQYF.